This TCR beta chain emerged from a study of blood T cell repertoires in COVID-19. Clones were sequenced by immunoSEQ multiplex PCR, and TCRdb holds only the in-frame ones, with some missing. This sample yields fewer than 200,000 clones, of which roughly 80% are seen a single time; approximately 6.8% belongs to the top ten. While infection was still active, Seattle patients were enrolled and then followed longitudinally. This clone has only a few counts. There are 12 residues in the CDR3. Germline values: CDR1 MNHEY, CDR2 SVGEGT. Deletions cut 5 bases from V and 3 bases from J, with 7 bases between. Specimen: peripheral blood. This sequence joins TRBV6-2 or TRBV6-3 and TRBJ1-1, with a tentative D call TRBD1 (5 bases). This sequence originates from a woman in her thirties or forties with COVID-19, enrolled during active disease. The DNA of the CDR3 is TGTGCCAGCAGTGACAGCGACACTGAAGCTTTCTTT. This sequence encodes CASSDSDTEAFF.